The next 8 T cell receptor beta chains were all read from a single sample in a study of beta chain features in type 1 diabetes. Study-wide results and caveats: In every one of the four CD4+ subsets, TCRB CDR3s were moderately but significantly shorter in Type 1 diabetes patients.

All of the isolated RNA was reverse transcribed, so expressed TCRB transcripts were sequenced. Method: immunoSEQ multiplex PCR; TCRdb's copy keeps in-frame clones and lacks some. The table has about 710,000 clones, 11% to 15% seen once. The antigens these receptors bind are not known. Material for sequencing was naive CD4+ T cells from blood. Every receptor here comes from a man aged 18 to 35 with type 1 diabetes.

The rearrangement links TRBV29-1 to TRBJ1-2; maybe TRBD1 (5 bases). The CDR3 length is 11 residues. V was trimmed by 5 bases and J by 8 bases, leaving 12 bases between them. Germline assignment: CDR1 SQVTM and CDR2 ANQGSEA. CDR3 nucleotides: TGCAGCGTTAGTTGGGGCAAAGGCTACACCTTC. This gives the protein CSVSWGKGYTF.

The gene calls are TRBV6-9 and TRBJ2-7; the D gene is possibly TRBD2 (5 bases). This CDR3 contains 17 residues. In germline, CDR1 is MNHGY, CDR2 SVAAGI. V dropped 4 bases and J dropped 7 bases, with 26 bases sitting between them. The CDR3 is CASSCRASKLGLREQYF. In DNA, the CDR3 is TGTGCCAGCAGTTGCCGCGCCTCGAAACTAGGGTTACGTGAGCAGTACTTC.

V usage is TRBV18 and J usage is TRBJ1-1; D gene uncertain. The CDR3 spans 13 residues. The germline V gene encodes CDR1 KGHSH and CDR2 LQKENI. V was trimmed by 6 bases and J by 7 bases, leaving 15 bases between them. The CDR3 DNA sequence: TGTGCCAGCTCCCACTATAGGTCGATTGAAGCTTTCTTT. This encodes CASSHYRSIEAFF.

This clone was observed a few times. The chain combines TRBV2 with TRBJ2-1; TRBD2 agrees at 7 bases. Germline V gives CDR1 SNHLY, CDR2 FYNNEI. The V segment lost 7 bases and the J segment 0 bases; nucleotides outside the gene matches: 6. The length of the CDR3 is 15 residues. The CDR3 sequence: CASKAGGGSYNEQFF. The CDR3 bases are TGTGCCAGCAAGGCGGGCGGGGGCTCCTACAATGAGCAGTTCTTC.

This clone was seen a handful of times. The CDR3: CASSLRGHNEKLFF. As DNA, the CDR3 is TGTGCCAGCAGCCTCAGGGGCCATAATGAAAAACTGTTTTTT. The chain uses TRBV5-6 and TRBJ1-4; D is possibly TRBD1 (6 bases). Per the germline V gene, CDR1 is SGHDT and CDR2 is YYEEEE. This CDR3 is 14 amino acids long. Deletions cut 4 bases from V and 4 bases from J, with 11 bases between.

This chain connects TRBV29-1 to TRBJ2-5; tentative D call: TRBD2 (6 bases). The J call may be in error: the DNA end matches TRBJ2-7 better. The CDR3 is 11 residues long. Germline-derived CDR1 and CDR2 are SQVTM and ANQGSEA. The CDR3 loop reads CSVSGDGEQYF. The CDR3 region has the DNA TGCAGCGTCTCGGGGGACGGCGAGCAGTACTTC.

There are a few counts of this clone. The rearrangement links TRBV5-6 to TRBJ2-3; 7 nucleotides align to TRBD1. CDR3 length equals 15 residues. V shed 0 bases and J 6 bases; nucleotides not matched to a gene: 7. Germline V lookup: CDR1 SGHDT, CDR2 YYEEEE. CDR3 bases: TGTGCCAGCAGCTTGGGAGGGGGACAGTTGGATACGCAGTATTTT. This translates into CASSLGGGQLDTQYF.

The chain joins TRBV7-9 to TRBJ1-5, with 7 bases that match TRBD1. Trimming at V came to 1 base and at J to 5 bases, leaving 8 bases not matched to a gene. There are 16 residues in the CDR3. Germline CDR1 SEHNR, CDR2 FQNEAQ (reference sequence). CDR3 sequence: CASSLEGGPSDQPQHF. CDR3 DNA sequence: TGTGCCAGCAGCTTAGAAGGGGGCCCTTCAGATCAGCCCCAGCATTTT.